One sample yielded the 26 T cell receptor beta chains listed below, sequenced in a study of cytomegalovirus exposure and HLA in healthy donors. A multiplex PCR was run with 60 Vbeta primers and 13 Jbeta primers. The assay was immunoSEQ multiplex PCR, and TCRdb's table has in-frame clones only and misses some. The sample records 150,000 or so clones, roughly 73% being singletons. The sequenced sample consisted of PBMCs. The receptors derive from a middle-aged man in good health and CMV-seronegative.

The chain employs TRBV14 and TRBJ1-1; D is possibly TRBD1 (6 bases). Trimming took 2 bases from V and 0 from J, leaving 19 bases between them. CDR3 length: 18 amino acids. From germline, CDR1 is SGHDN and CDR2 FVKESK. CDR3 loop: CASSQMGAGLLVNTEAFF. The CDR3 bases are TGTGCCAGCAGCCAAATGGGGGCAGGTTTATTGGTGAACACTGAAGCTTTCTTT.

The chain has TRBV28 and TRBJ1-5; maybe TRBD1 (5 bases). The CDR3 is 15 residues long. The ends were cut back, 7 bases at V and 1 base at J, with 14 bases in the middle. Germline V CDR1 and CDR2: MDHEN, SYDVKM. The CDR3 protein is CASIPLSGSNQPQHF. The CDR3 DNA follows: TGTGCCAGCATCCCGCTTTCAGGGAGCAATCAGCCCCAGCATTTT.

The genes are TRBV7-2 and TRBJ1-5; tentative D call: TRBD1 (5 bases). The germline V gene has CDR1 SGHTA and CDR2 FQGNSA. V shed 5 bases and J shed 2 bases, with 13 bases lying between them. The CDR3 is 15 residues long. CDR3 in amino acids: CASSHGGVGNQPQHF. DNA of the CDR3: TGTGCCAGCAGCCACGGGGGGGTTGGCAATCAGCCCCAGCATTTT.

The CDR3 loop is CASSWGGTNEKLFF. The CDR3 nucleotides are TGTGCCAGCAGTTGGGGGGGTACTAATGAAAAACTGTTTTTT. The chain has TRBV28 and TRBJ1-4; the D gene is possibly TRBD1 (5 bases). This CDR3 comprises 14 residues. Germline values: CDR1 MDHEN, CDR2 SYDVKM. Trimming cost V 4 bases and J 2 bases, with 8 bases left between them.

The gene calls are TRBV28 and TRBJ2-2; tentatively, D is TRBD1 (5 bases). Germline values: CDR1 MDHEN, CDR2 SYDVKM. The CDR3 sequence is 11 residues long. Trimming removed 2 bases from V and 11 bases from J, with 6 bases in between. CDR3 sequence (DNA): TGTGCCAGCAGTTTAACAGGAGAGCTGTTTTTT. It translates to CASSLTGELFF.

V usage is TRBV7-2 and J usage is TRBJ2-3; no firm D call. V shed 0 bases and J shed 4 bases, with 8 bases lying between them. The CDR3 length is 14 residues. The germline CDR1 and CDR2 sequences are SGHTA and FQGNSA. The CDR3 DNA follows: TGTGCCAGCAGCTTAGCCCAAAGCGCAGATACGCAGTATTTT. It specifies CASSLAQSADTQYF.

This chain connects TRBV5-6 to TRBJ2-3; D not certain. This CDR3 has 14 residues. V lost 4 bases, J lost 6 bases, and 15 bases lay in between. Per the germline V gene, CDR1 is SGHDT and CDR2 is YYEEEE. For the CDR3, the DNA is TGTGCCAGCAGCCCTTTCCCCCCCGTGGATACGCAGTATTTT. This encodes CASSPFPPVDTQYF.

The chain couples TRBV13 to TRBJ2-7; D might be TRBD1 (6 bases). The germline V gene has CDR1 PRHDT and CDR2 FYEKMQ (reference sequence). This CDR3 is built from 15 residues. Trimming pared 5 bases from V and 5 bases from J, leaving 19 bases between. The CDR3 region has the DNA TGTGCCAGCAGCCCGCCGGGACAAGTCGAACACGAGCAGTACTTC. Its translation: CASSPPGQVEHEQYF. Using reference TRBV13 and TRBJ2-7 for the parts outside the CDR3, the full variable domain is AAGVIQSPRHLIKEKRETATLKCYPIPRHDTVYWYQQGPGQDPQFLISFYEKMQSDKGSIPDRFSAQQFSDYHSELNMSSLELGDSALYFCASSPPGQVEHEQYFGPGTRLTVT.

The genes are TRBV9 and TRBJ2-2; 9 bases are shared with TRBD1. Germline trimming cut 3 bases from V and 5 bases from J; bases unmatched to any gene: 5. Germline V gives CDR1 SGDLS, CDR2 YYNGEE. The CDR3 is 15 residues long. The CDR3 DNA reads TGTGCCAGCAGCGCACAGGGGGCATCTACCGGGGAGCTGTTTTTT. It translates to CASSAQGASTGELFF. Full variable domain (remainder filled in from reference TRBV9 and TRBJ2-2): DSGVTQTPKHLITATGQRVTLRCSPRSGDLSVYWYQQSLDQGLQFLIQYYNGEERAKGNILERFSAQQFPDLHSELNLSSLELGDSALYFCASSAQGASTGELFFGEGSRLTVL.

The CDR3 DNA reads TGTGCCAGCTCTGTCAGGGTAGGAGCTGAAGCTTTCTTT. Translating gives CASSVRVGAEAFF. The chain has TRBV6-6 and TRBJ1-1; a weak D match, TRBD1 (5 bases). V was clipped by 8 bases and J by 6 bases, with 16 bases between them. CDR1 and CDR2 (germline): MNHNY, SVGAGI (reference sequence). The CDR3 is 13 amino acids.

The V gene is TRBV11-2, the J gene TRBJ1-2; TRBD1 matches 8 bases. The CDR3 loop spans 16 amino acids. J gave up 0 bases and V 5 bases, and 8 bases lay outside the gene matches. CDR1 and CDR2 from the germline V gene are SGHAT and FQNNGV. The DNA of the CDR3 is TGTGCCAGCAGCGGCAGGACAGGGCTCACTAACTATGGCTACACCTTC. Amino acid sequence: CASSGRTGLTNYGYTF.

This chain connects TRBV10-3 to TRBJ2-5; 8 bases agree with TRBD2. CDR3 length equals 15 residues. J gave up 4 bases and V 3 bases, and 7 bases lay outside the gene matches. CDR1 and CDR2 (germline): ENHRY, SYGVKD. CDR3 in DNA: TGTGCCATCAGTGATGTAGCGGGGATGGGAGAGACCCAGTACTTC. Translating it yields CAISDVAGMGETQYF.

This chain joins TRBV19 and TRBJ1-5; TRBD1 is a possible D gene (6 bases). The CDR3 contains 14 residues. V was trimmed by 5 bases and J by 2 bases, leaving 10 bases between them. CDR1 is LNHDA, CDR2 SQIVND, per germline (reference sequence). The CDR3 is CASSPQGGNQPQHF. The CDR3 DNA follows: TGTGCCAGTAGTCCACAGGGAGGCAATCAGCCCCAGCATTTT. The whole variable domain, filled in from reference TRBV19 and TRBJ1-5, reads DGGITQSPKYLFRKEGQNVTLSCEQNLNHDAMYWYRQDPGQGLRLIYYSQIVNDFQKGDIAEGYSVSREKKESFPLTVTSAQKNPTAFYLCASSPQGGNQPQHFGDGTRLSIL.

The chain is built from TRBV14 and TRBJ2-5; 7 bases agree with TRBD2. Trimming cost V 1 base and J 1 base; bases outside gene matches: 6. This CDR3 region has 16 residues. CDR1 and CDR2 (germline): SGHDN, FVKESK. CDR3 region: CASSQVMRGIQETQYF. The CDR3 DNA reads as TGTGCCAGCAGCCAAGTTATGCGGGGGATCCAAGAGACCCAGTACTTC.

CDR3 in DNA: TGCAGCGTTGATTCGGGACAGGGGGGGGCTTTCTTT. Protein product: CSVDSGQGGAFF. V gene TRBV29-1 combines with J gene TRBJ1-1; TRBD1 matches 11 bases. CDR1 and CDR2 (germline): SQVTM, ANQGSEA. Trimming took 3 bases from V and 11 from J; bases not matched to a gene: 5. This CDR3 has 12 amino acids.

J is TRBJ1-4 and V is TRBV6-5, with D perhaps matching TRBD1 (5 bases). V gave up 0 bases and J gave up 5 bases, with 10 bases separating them. The CDR3 consists of 15 residues. CDR1 is MNHEY and CDR2 is SVGAGI in the germline V gene. The CDR3 coding sequence is TGTGCCAGCAGTTACTCGGAGGGGAAAAATGAAAAACTGTTTTTT. Translation gives CASSYSEGKNEKLFF.

This clone was seen a single time. At one boundary the junction diverges from the germline segment, which might be a read error. The gene calls are TRBV4-3 and TRBJ1-1; possible D gene TRBD1, 6 bases. The CDR3 totals 13 residues. From germline, CDR1 is LGHNA and CDR2 YSLEER. CDR3 in amino acids: CASSQVGGADKVF. CDR3 nucleotide sequence: TGCGCCAGCAGCCAAGTTGGGGGGGCGGATAAGGTGTTT.

Worth noting for this clone: A read error may produce the germline difference seen at one junction end. Other nucleotide sequences from this sample produce the same CDR3. The genes are TRBV4-2 and TRBJ1-5; 10 positions match TRBD1. The germline V gene has CDR1 LGHNA and CDR2 YNFKEQ. The CDR3 length is 15 residues. DNA of the CDR3: TGTGCCAGCAGCCAGGGGACAGGGGAATACCAGCCTCAGCATTTT. This codes for CASSQGTGEYQPQHF.

The chain uses TRBV11-2 and TRBJ2-3, with 7 bases lining up with TRBD1. Losses at the gene ends were 2 bases for V and 3 bases for J; bases not matched to a gene: 5. Germline V lookup: CDR1 SGHAT, CDR2 FQNNGV. The CDR3 is made up of 15 amino acids. The CDR3 protein is CASSLRGGLTDTQYF. As DNA, the CDR3 is TGTGCCAGCAGCTTAAGAGGGGGCCTGACAGATACGCAGTATTTT.

This clone was counted only a few times. The V gene is TRBV6-6, the J gene TRBJ1-1, with D possibly TRBD1 on 6 matching bases. The germline V gene has CDR1 MNHNY and CDR2 SVGAGI (reference sequence). The length of the CDR3 is 13 residues. The V end was cut by 0 bases, the J end by 5 bases, with 7 bases between. The CDR3 here is CASSYSRGTEAFF. The CDR3 DNA follows: TGTGCCAGCAGTTACTCCAGGGGAACTGAAGCTTTCTTT.

This clone came up once. This chain links TRBV4-1 with TRBJ1-1; 10 bases are a match to TRBD1. J gave up 2 bases and V 4 bases, and 10 bases lay outside the gene matches. Per germline, CDR1 MGHRA and CDR2 YSYEKL. This CDR3 has 17 amino acids. The CDR3 region has the DNA TGCGCCAGCAGCCCCAAATATCGACAGGGGGCCAACACTGAAGCTTTCTTT. It translates to CASSPKYRQGANTEAFF.

The chain recombines TRBV4-1 with TRBJ2-3; TRBD2 might be the D (5 bases). This CDR3 contains 14 residues. Trimming left V 1 base short and J 3 bases short, with 8 bases between. Germline V gene lookup returns CDR1 MGHRA and CDR2 YSYEKL. CDR3 sequence (DNA): TGCGCCAGCAGCCAAGTGGGGAGAACAGATACGCAGTATTTT. Its protein product is CASSQVGRTDTQYF.

The CDR3 protein is CASSYTRDRLSGYTF. CDR3 bases: TGTGCCAGCAGTTACACCCGGGACAGGTTGAGTGGCTACACCTTC. The V call is TRBV6-6, the J call TRBJ1-2, with 8 bases matching TRBD1. With 2 bases clipped from V and 7 bases from J, the junction kept 9 bases outside the gene matches. This CDR3 has 15 amino acids. Germline-derived CDR1 and CDR2 are MNHNY and SVGAGI (reference sequence).

The chain has TRBV6-5 and TRBJ1-2; no definite D call. Germline values: CDR1 MNHEY, CDR2 SVGAGI. CDR3 length: 13 residues. V dropped 5 bases and J dropped 4 bases, with 11 bases sitting between them. The CDR3 sequence is CASSPTAFYGYTF. CDR3 DNA: TGTGCCAGCAGTCCTACAGCTTTCTATGGCTACACCTTC.

The V and J genes are TRBV7-2 and TRBJ2-7, with TRBD1 matching over 7 bases. Losses at the gene ends were 0 bases for V and 3 bases for J; bases not matched to a gene: 5. Germline V gives CDR1 SGHTA, CDR2 FQGNSA. There are 15 residues in the CDR3. This chain's CDR3 is CASSLAAGQVYEQYF. CDR3 DNA sequence: TGTGCCAGCAGCTTAGCGGCCGGACAGGTCTACGAGCAGTACTTC.

The chain is built from TRBV4-2 and TRBJ2-1; TRBD1 aligns across 11 bases. Germline-derived CDR1 and CDR2 are LGHNA and YNFKEQ. With 4 bases clipped from V and 10 bases from J, the junction kept 18 bases outside the gene matches. The CDR3 loop spans 18 amino acids. This CDR3 is CASSRTTSGTGGSGEQFF. CDR3 sequence (DNA): TGTGCCAGCAGCCGCACAACCTCCGGGACAGGGGGATCAGGAGAGCAGTTCTTC.